This T cell receptor (beta chain) was sequenced for a study of graft-versus-host responses after intestinal transplantation. Overall study results and limits: Among recipient marrow samples, GvH clones were found; some appeared first in ileum or blood.

This clone appeared a few times. Trimming shortened V by 3 bases and J by 2 bases, and 14 bases separated the two germline ends. Per germline, CDR1 MNHEY and CDR2 SMNVEV (reference sequence). CDR3 length equals 16 residues. Produced via immunoSEQ multiplex PCR; TCRdb's table is partial and in-frame only. The table includes approximately 15,000 clones, under 45% detected once. Plating combined approximately 200,000 CFSE-labeled responder cells with approximately 200,000 irradiated, violet-dye-labeled stimulator cells. A sort after the reaction isolated proliferating CFSE-low CD3+CD4+ and CD3+CD8+ responders.

The rearrangement uses TRBV27 and TRBJ2-1; perhaps D is TRBD1 or TRBD2 (6 bases each). The sequences come from alloreactive CD8+ T cells from a mixed lymphocyte reaction culture, collected before intestinal transplant. The subset was: CFSE-low proliferating T cells sorted from roughly six-day pre-transplant mixed lymphocyte reaction (GvH or HvG direction). The sequence was obtained from a human patient who received an intestinal transplant. The CDR3 nucleotides are TGTGCCAGCAGTTTGGTTGGGGGGCTCGCCTACAATGAGCAGTTCTTC. This sequence encodes CASSLVGGLAYNEQFF.